What follows is one T cell receptor (beta chain) and its context. CDR3 length equals 15 residues. Germline CDR1 and CDR2: DFQATT and SNEGSKA (reference sequence). V gave up 3 bases and J gave up 2 bases; unmatched junction bases: 7. This entry belongs to a study of T-cell reconstitution after alpha-beta-depleted transplantation in children. Unique molecular identifiers tagged the TCRbeta library. TCRdb re-derived calls from the PCR reads in MiXCR, one entry per CDR3 protein. The data show about 610,000 distinct CDR3 sequences, roughly 10% seen once. This clonotype originated in a human donor who donated a stem cell graft to a child with acute myeloid leukemia. The specimen was PBMCs from the stem cell graft donor, collected from the stem cell graft. The genes are TRBV20-1 and TRBJ2-3, with 8 bases identical to TRBD2. The CDR3 reads CSASDLAGLTDTQYF. Here the CDR3 DNA reads TGCAGTGCTAGTGATCTAGCGGGTCTCACAGATACGCAGTATTTT.